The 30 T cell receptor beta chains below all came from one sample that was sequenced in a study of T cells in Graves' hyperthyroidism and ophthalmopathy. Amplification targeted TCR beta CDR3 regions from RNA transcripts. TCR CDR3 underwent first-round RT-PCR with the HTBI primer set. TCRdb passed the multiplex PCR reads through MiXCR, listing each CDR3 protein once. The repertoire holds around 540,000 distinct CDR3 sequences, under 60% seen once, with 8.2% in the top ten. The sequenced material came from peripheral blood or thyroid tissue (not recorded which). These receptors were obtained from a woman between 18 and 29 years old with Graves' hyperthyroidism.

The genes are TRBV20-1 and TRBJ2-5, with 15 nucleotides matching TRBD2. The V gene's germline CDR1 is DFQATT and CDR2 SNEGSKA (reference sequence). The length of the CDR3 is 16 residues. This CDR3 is CSPSGLAGGTEETQYF. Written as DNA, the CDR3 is TGCAGCCCATCGGGACTAGCGGGAGGTACCGAAGAGACCCAGTACTTC.

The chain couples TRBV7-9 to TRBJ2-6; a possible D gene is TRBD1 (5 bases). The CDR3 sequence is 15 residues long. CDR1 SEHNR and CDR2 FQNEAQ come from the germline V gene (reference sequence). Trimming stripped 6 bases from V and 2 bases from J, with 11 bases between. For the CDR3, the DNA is TGTGCCAGCAGTACCAGGGATACTGGGGCCAACGTCCTGACTTTC. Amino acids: CASSTRDTGANVLTF.

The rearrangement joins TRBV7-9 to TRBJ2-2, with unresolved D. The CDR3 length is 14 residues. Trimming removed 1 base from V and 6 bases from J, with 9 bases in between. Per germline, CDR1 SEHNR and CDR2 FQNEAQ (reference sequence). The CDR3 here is CASSLVAVAGELFF. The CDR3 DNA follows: TGTGCCAGCAGCTTAGTTGCCGTGGCCGGGGAGCTGTTTTTT.

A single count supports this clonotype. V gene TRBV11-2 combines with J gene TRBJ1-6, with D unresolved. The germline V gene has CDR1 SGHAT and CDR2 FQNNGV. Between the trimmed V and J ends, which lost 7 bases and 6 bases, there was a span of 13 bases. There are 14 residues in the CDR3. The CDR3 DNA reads TGTGCCAGCAATTATGGGTCTTCTAATTCACCCCTCCACTTT. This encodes CASNYGSSNSPLHF.

The CDR3 DNA reads as TGTGCCAGCAGCAATACCGGGACCTGGTGTTACACCATATATTTT. It specifies CASSNTGTWCYTIYF. The gene calls are TRBV7-9 and TRBJ1-3; D might be TRBD1 (5 bases). Trimming took off 5 bases at V and 8 bases at J, with 19 bases between the two ends. Germline assignment: CDR1 SEHNR and CDR2 FQNEAQ (reference sequence). The CDR3 runs to 15 residues.

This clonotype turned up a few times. The CDR3 DNA reads as TGTGCCAGTAATAATGTCCGGGGGTGGGCTGAAGCTTTCTTT. Encoded protein: CASNNVRGWAEAFF. The genes are TRBV19 and TRBJ1-1; perhaps TRBD1 as D (5 bases). Germline CDR1 LNHDA, CDR2 SQIVND (reference sequence). This CDR3 has 14 residues. The V end was cut by 7 bases, the J end by 6 bases, with 18 bases between.

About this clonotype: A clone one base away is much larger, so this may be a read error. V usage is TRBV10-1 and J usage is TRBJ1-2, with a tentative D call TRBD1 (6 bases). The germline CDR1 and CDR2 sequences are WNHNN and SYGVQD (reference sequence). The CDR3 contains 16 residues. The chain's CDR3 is CAISDPTDSLDYGYTF. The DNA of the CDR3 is TGCGCCATCAGTGACCCCACGGACAGTCTGGACTATGGCTACACCTTC.

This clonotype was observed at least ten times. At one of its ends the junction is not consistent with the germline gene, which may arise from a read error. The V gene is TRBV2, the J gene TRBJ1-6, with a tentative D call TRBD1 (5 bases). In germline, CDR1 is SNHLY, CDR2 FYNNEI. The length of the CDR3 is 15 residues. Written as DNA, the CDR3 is TGTGCCAGCAGCGAACGGGACTCCGATAATTCACCCCTCCACTTT. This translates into CASSERDSDNSPLHF. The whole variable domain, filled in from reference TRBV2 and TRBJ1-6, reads EPEVTQTPSHQVTQMGQEVILRCVPISNHLYFYWYRQILGQKVEFLVSFYNNEISEKSEIFDDQFSVERPDGSNFTLKIRSTKLEDSAMYFCASSERDSDNSPLHFGNGTRLTVT.

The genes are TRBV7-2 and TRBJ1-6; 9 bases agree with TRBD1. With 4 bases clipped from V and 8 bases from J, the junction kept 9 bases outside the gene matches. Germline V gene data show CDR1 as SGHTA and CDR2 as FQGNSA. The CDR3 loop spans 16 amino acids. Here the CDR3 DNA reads TGTGCCAGCAGCTCCCCCCGGGACAGGGTGGATTCACCCCTCCACTTT. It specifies CASSSPRDRVDSPLHF.

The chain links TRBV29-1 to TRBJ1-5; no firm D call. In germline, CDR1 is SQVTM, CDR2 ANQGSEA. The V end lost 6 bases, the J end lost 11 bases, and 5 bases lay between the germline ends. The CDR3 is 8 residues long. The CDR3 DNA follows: TGCAGCGTGTGGACCCAGCATTTT. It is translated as CSVWTQHF.

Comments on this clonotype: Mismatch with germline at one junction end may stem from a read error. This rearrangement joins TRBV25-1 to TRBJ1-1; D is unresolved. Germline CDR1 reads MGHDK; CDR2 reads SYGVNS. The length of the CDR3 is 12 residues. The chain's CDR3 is CTSRRVNTEAFF. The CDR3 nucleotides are TGTACCAGCAGGAGGGTGAACACTGAAGCTTTCTTT.

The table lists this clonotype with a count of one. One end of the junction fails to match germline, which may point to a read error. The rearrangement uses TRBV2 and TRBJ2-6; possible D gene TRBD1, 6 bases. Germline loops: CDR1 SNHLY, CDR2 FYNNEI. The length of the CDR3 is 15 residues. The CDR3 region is CAGRGRHSGANVLTF. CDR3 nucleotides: TGTGCCGGCAGGGGCAGGCACTCTGGGGCCAACGTCCTGACTTTC.

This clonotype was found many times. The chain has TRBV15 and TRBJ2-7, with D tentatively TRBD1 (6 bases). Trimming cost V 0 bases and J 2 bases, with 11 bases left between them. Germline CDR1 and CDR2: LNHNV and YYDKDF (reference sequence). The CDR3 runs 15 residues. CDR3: CATSRDRTDTYEQYF. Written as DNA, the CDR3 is TGTGCCACCAGCAGAGATAGGACAGATACCTACGAGCAGTACTTC.

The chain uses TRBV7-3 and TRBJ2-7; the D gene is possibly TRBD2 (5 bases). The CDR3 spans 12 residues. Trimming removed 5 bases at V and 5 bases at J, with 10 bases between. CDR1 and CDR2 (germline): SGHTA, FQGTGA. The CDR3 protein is CASSPQRDEQYF. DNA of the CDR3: TGTGCCAGCAGCCCCCAGAGGGACGAGCAGTACTTC.

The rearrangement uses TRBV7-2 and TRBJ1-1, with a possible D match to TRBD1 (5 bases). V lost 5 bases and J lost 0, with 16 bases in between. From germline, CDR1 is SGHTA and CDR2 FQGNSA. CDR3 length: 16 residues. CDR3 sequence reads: CASSPGDRVVNTEAFF. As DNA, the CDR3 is TGTGCCAGCAGCCCCGGGGACCGAGTCGTGAACACTGAAGCTTTCTTT.

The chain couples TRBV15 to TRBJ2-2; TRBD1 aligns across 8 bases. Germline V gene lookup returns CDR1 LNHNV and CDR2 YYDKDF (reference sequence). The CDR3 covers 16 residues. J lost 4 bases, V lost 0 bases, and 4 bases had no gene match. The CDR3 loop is CATSRDQGAPTGELFF. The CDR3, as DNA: TGTGCCACCAGCAGAGATCAGGGGGCGCCCACCGGGGAGCTGTTTTTT.

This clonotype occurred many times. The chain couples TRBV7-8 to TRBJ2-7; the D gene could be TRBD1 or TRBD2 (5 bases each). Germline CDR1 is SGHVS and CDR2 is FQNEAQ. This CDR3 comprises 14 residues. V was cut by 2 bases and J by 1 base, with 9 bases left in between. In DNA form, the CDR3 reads TGTGCCAGCAGCTTACCGGGACGGTCCTACGAGCAGTACTTC. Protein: CASSLPGRSYEQYF.

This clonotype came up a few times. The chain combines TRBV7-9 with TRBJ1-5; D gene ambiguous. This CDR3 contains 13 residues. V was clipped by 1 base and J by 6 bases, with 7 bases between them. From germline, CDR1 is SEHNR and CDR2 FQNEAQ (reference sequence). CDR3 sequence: CASSLVFGQPQHF. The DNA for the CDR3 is TGTGCCAGCAGCTTAGTCTTTGGTCAGCCCCAGCATTTT.

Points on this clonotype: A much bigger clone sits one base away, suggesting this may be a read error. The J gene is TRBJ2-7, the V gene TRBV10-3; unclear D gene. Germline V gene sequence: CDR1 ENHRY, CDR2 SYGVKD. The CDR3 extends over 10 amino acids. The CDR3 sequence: CVSKQYEQYF. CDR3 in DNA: TGTGTCAGCAAACAGTACGAGCAGTACTTC.

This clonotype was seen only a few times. CDR3 nucleotide sequence: TGTGCCAGCAGTTCCTTAGGTAGCTACACTGAAGCTTTCTTT. As protein: CASSSLGSYTEAFF. The rearrangement links TRBV12-3 or TRBV12-4 to TRBJ1-1; no clear D gene. V was cut by 4 bases and J by 3 bases, with 12 bases left in between. The CDR3 loop spans 14 amino acids.

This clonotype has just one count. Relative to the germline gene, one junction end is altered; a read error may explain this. The CDR3 loop is CANSLVGRQETQYF. The CDR3 coding sequence is TGTGCCAACAGCTTAGTGGGCAGACAAGAGACCCAGTACTTC. The chain uses TRBV7-9 and TRBJ2-5; D gene uncertain. The CDR3 extends over 14 amino acids. Looked up from germline, CDR1 is SEHNR and CDR2 is FQNEAQ (reference sequence).

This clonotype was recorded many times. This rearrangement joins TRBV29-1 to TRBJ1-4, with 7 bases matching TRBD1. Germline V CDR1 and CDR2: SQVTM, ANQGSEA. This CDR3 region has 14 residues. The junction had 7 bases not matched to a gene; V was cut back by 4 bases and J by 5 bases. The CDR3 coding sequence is TGCAGCGTTGGGGGGACAGCCCAAAATGAAAAACTGTTTTTT. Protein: CSVGGTAQNEKLFF.

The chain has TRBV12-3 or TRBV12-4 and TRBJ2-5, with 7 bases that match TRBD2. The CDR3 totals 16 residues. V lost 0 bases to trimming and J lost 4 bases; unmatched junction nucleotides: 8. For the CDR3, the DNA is TGTGCCAGCAGTTTAGCGGGAGGGCCGATCGCAGAGACCCAGTACTTC. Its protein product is CASSLAGGPIAETQYF.

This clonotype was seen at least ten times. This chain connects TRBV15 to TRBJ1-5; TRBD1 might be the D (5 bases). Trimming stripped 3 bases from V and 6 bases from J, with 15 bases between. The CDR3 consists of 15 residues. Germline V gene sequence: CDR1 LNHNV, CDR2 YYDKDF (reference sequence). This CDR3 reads CATSSMGDGGQPQHF. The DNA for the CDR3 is TGTGCCACCAGCAGTATGGGGGACGGGGGTCAGCCCCAGCATTTT.

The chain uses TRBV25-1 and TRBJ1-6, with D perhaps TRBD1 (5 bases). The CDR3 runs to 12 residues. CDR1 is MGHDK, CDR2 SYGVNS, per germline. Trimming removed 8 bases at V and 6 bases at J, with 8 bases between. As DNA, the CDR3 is TGTGCCAGCTGGGGGATTAATTCACCCCTCCACTTT. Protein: CASWGINSPLHF. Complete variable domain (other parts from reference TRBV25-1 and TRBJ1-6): EADIYQTPRYLVIGTGKKITLECSQTMGHDKMYWYQQDPGMELHLIHYSYGVNSTEKGDLSSESTVSRIRTEHFPLTLESARPSHTSQYLCASWGINSPLHFGNGTRLTVT.

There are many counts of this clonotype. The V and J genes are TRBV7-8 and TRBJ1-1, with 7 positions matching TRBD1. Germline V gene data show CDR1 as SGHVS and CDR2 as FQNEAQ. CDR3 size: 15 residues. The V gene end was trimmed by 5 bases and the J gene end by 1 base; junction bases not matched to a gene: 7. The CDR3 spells CASSPRQGGNTEAFF. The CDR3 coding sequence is TGTGCCAGCAGCCCACGACAGGGCGGGAACACTGAAGCTTTCTTT. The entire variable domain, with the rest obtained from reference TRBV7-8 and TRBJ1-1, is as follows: GAGVSQSPRYKVAKRGQDVALRCDPISGHVSLFWYQQALGQGPEFLTYFQNEAQLDKSGLPSDRFFAERPEGSVSTLKIQRTQQEDSAVYLCASSPRQGGNTEAFFGQGTRLTVV.

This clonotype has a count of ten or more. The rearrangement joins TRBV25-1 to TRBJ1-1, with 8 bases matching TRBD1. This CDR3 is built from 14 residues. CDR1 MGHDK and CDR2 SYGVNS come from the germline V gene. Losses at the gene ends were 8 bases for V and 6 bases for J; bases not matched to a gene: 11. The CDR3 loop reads CASRRSGQGPEAFF. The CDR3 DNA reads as TGTGCCAGCCGGAGATCCGGACAGGGCCCTGAAGCTTTCTTT.

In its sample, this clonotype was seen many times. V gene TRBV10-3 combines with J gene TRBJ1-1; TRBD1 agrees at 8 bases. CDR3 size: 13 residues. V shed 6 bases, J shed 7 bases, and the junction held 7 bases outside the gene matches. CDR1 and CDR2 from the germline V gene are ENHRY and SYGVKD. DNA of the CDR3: TGTGCCATCAGCACGGACAGGGCCAATGAAGCTTTCTTT. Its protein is CAISTDRANEAFF.

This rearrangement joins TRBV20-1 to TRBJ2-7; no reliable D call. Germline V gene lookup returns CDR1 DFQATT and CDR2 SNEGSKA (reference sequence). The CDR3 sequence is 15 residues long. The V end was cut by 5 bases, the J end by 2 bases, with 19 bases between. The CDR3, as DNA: TGCAGTGCTGCATTTAGACGGTTTCTCACCTACGAGCAGTACTTC. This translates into CSAAFRRFLTYEQYF.

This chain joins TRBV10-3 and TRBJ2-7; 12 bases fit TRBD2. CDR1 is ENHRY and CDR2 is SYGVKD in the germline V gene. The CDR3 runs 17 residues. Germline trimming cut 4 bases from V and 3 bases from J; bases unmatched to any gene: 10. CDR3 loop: CAISAPTSGGGLYEQYF. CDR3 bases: TGTGCCATCAGTGCCCCGACTAGCGGGGGCGGACTCTACGAGCAGTACTTC.